Below are 14 T cell receptor beta chains sequenced from a single sample in a study of identical twins. One entry per CDR3 protein results from TCRdb running MiXCR on the 5' RACE reads. The sample carries some 1,600,000 distinct CDR3 sequences, roughly 35% recorded once. Input material: cord blood. The receptors here all came from a newborn girl in good health.

The chain links TRBV20-1 to TRBJ2-7; tentative D call: TRBD2 (5 bases). V was clipped by 6 bases and J by 3 bases, with 21 bases between them. This CDR3 has 15 residues. Looked up from germline, CDR1 is DFQATT and CDR2 is SNEGSKA (reference sequence). CDR3 sequence: CSARSRGSFRYEQYF. DNA of the CDR3: TGCAGTGCGCGGAGTCGTGGGAGTTTTCGCTACGAGCAGTACTTC.

This clonotype turned up a few times. The chain employs TRBV5-6 and TRBJ1-1; no clear D gene. Germline V gene lookup returns CDR1 SGHDT and CDR2 YYEEEE. The CDR3 has 15 residues. V was shortened by 4 bases and J by 1 base, with 14 bases between the two germline ends. CDR3 nucleotides: TGTGCCAGCAGCGACCTCTCGGGAGGGAACACTGAAGCTTTCTTT. Residues: CASSDLSGGNTEAFF.

This clonotype was recorded a few times. This chain joins TRBV25-1 and TRBJ2-2; D ambiguous. Trimming took 3 bases from V and 1 from J, leaving 6 bases between them. CDR1 MGHDK and CDR2 SYGVNS come from the germline V gene. CDR3 length: 14 residues. Here the CDR3 DNA reads TGTGCCAGCAGTGATGGACGGAACACCGGGGAGCTGTTTTTT. This codes for CASSDGRNTGELFF.

Details on this clonotype: Mismatch with germline at one junction end may stem from a read error. The genes are TRBV25-1 and TRBJ1-2; D is perhaps TRBD1 (6 bases). Germline V gives CDR1 MGHDK, CDR2 SYGVNS. The CDR3 is made up of 13 amino acids. This chain's CDR3 is CAGSEGANYGYTF. For the CDR3, the DNA is TGTGCCGGCAGTGAGGGGGCTAACTATGGCTACACCTTC.

In its sample, this clonotype was seen a few times. The rearrangement joins TRBV27 to TRBJ2-7; a possible D gene is TRBD2 (7 bases). Germline lookup yields CDR1 MNHEY and CDR2 SMNVEV (reference sequence). The ends were cut back, 2 bases at V and 2 bases at J, with 16 bases in the middle. This CDR3 has 16 amino acids. The CDR3 coding sequence is TGTGCCAGCAGTTTACGGGGCGGGGGCCTTCCCTACGAGCAGTACTTC. Translated, it gives CASSLRGGGLPYEQYF.

The V gene is TRBV4-2, the J gene TRBJ2-1; 8 bases agree with TRBD1. The CDR3 runs to 16 residues. Unmatched junction bases numbered 11, after V lost 3 bases and J lost 7 bases. Germline lookup yields CDR1 LGHNA and CDR2 YNFKEQ. The CDR3: CASSQTGDRGRNEQFF. CDR3 DNA: TGTGCCAGCAGCCAGACTGGAGACAGGGGAAGGAATGAGCAGTTCTTC.

The rearrangement joins TRBV10-3 to TRBJ2-7, with 11 nucleotides matching TRBD1. Per germline, CDR1 ENHRY and CDR2 SYGVKD. The CDR3 is 15 residues long. Losses at the gene ends were 4 bases for V and 2 bases for J; bases not matched to a gene: 4. The CDR3 DNA reads as TGTGCCATCAGTGTACCGGGACAGGGGGCCTACGAGCAGTACTTC. This translates into CAISVPGQGAYEQYF.

The rearrangement joins TRBV29-1 to TRBJ2-1; TRBD2 aligns across 9 bases. The germline V gene encodes CDR1 SQVTM and CDR2 ANQGSEA. The CDR3 consists of 14 residues. Losses at the gene ends were 2 bases for V and 8 bases for J; bases not matched to a gene: 7. Here the CDR3 DNA reads TGCAGCGTTGAAAAGGGACTAGCTGTCTATGAGCAGTTCTTC. Its translation is CSVEKGLAVYEQFF.

This clonotype was seen only a few times. The genes are TRBV10-3 and TRBJ1-4; D unresolved. V shed 5 bases and J shed 8 bases, with 12 bases lying between them. Germline-derived CDR1 and CDR2 are ENHRY and SYGVKD. CDR3 length: 13 amino acids. CDR3 nucleotide sequence: TGTGCCATCAGTCGGGAGGCCCTGGAAAAACTGTTTTTT. Its protein product is CAISREALEKLFF.

J is TRBJ2-1 and V is TRBV6-6; 7 positions match TRBD1. Germline CDR1 MNHNY, CDR2 SVGAGI (reference sequence). This CDR3 is built from 15 residues. The V segment lost 6 bases and the J segment 5 bases; nucleotides outside the gene matches: 10. CDR3 sequence reads: CASRKQGNLDNEQFF. Here the CDR3 DNA reads TGTGCCAGCAGGAAACAGGGGAACCTTGACAATGAGCAGTTCTTC.

The rearrangement uses TRBV28 and TRBJ1-6; D gene uncertain. Germline V gene data show CDR1 as MDHEN and CDR2 as SYDVKM. Trimming cost V 6 bases and J 7 bases, with 19 bases left between them. This CDR3 spans 16 amino acids. The DNA of the CDR3 is TGTGCCAGCAGCACCCGGATCCAGGATTACAATTCACCCCTCCACTTT. This gives the protein CASSTRIQDYNSPLHF.

V usage is TRBV4-2 and J usage is TRBJ1-1; 8 bases line up with TRBD1. This CDR3 region has 17 residues. V shed 1 base, J shed 5 bases, and the junction held 12 bases outside the gene matches. CDR1 and CDR2 from the germline V gene are LGHNA and YNFKEQ. CDR3 DNA sequence: TGTGCCAGCAGCCAAGGTCTGATGCAGGGGGCGAGAACTGAAGCTTTCTTT. It codes for CASSQGLMQGARTEAFF.

This clonotype was found a few times. The chain links TRBV11-1 to TRBJ2-1; D gene unclear. With 7 bases removed from V and 4 bases from J, the gap between germline ends came to 23 bases. Germline V CDR1 and CDR2: SGHAT, FQDESV (reference sequence). This CDR3 spans 17 amino acids. Here the CDR3 reads CASTVGSLGSVYNEQFF. The DNA for the CDR3 is TGTGCCAGCACCGTCGGGTCTCTTGGATCCGTATACAATGAGCAGTTCTTC.

This chain links TRBV4-1 with TRBJ1-1, with D perhaps TRBD1 (5 bases). V lost 1 base and J lost 0, with 9 bases in between. Germline V lookup: CDR1 MGHRA, CDR2 YSYEKL. The CDR3 covers 15 residues. CDR3 sequence: CASSQGGVLNTEAFF. CDR3 bases: TGCGCCAGCAGCCAAGGGGGGGTTCTGAACACTGAAGCTTTCTTT.